A single sample is the source of the 20 T cell receptor beta chains below, sequenced in a study of shared clonotypes between healthy human individuals. Some clones are missing from TCRdb's copy, which holds only in-frame ones; the method was immunoSEQ multiplex PCR. The data contain about 600,000 clones, 95% to 98% of them singletons. Sequenced input: naive CD4+ T cells sorted from blood. Indicated subset: CD45RA+ positively selected. These TCRs come from a woman younger than 45 in good health.

V usage is TRBV7-2 and J usage is TRBJ1-4, with a possible D match to TRBD1 (6 bases). The CDR3 length is 19 residues. The ends were cut back, 5 bases at V and 0 bases at J, with 22 bases in the middle. CDR1 and CDR2 (germline): SGHTA, FQGNSA. The CDR3 loop reads CASSPLRGGANPTNEKLFF. CDR3 in DNA: TGTGCCAGCAGCCCTCTCAGGGGAGGGGCCAATCCAACTAATGAAAAACTGTTTTTT.

DNA for the CDR3: TGCGCCAGCAAGAGGACAGAGAACACTGAAGCTTTCTTT. Protein product: CASKRTENTEAFF. The chain is built from TRBV10-2 and TRBJ1-1, with D possibly matching TRBD1 (6 bases). Per germline, CDR1 WSHSY and CDR2 SAAADI. V was cut by 7 bases and J by 1 base, with 10 bases left in between. The CDR3 extends over 13 amino acids.

V gene TRBV9 combines with J gene TRBJ1-4; D is perhaps TRBD1 (5 bases). The germline CDR1 and CDR2 sequences are SGDLS and YYNGEE. The CDR3 spans 14 residues. V lost 2 bases and J lost 8, with 13 bases in between. The CDR3 loop is CASSVGTTGEKLFF. CDR3 sequence (DNA): TGTGCCAGCAGCGTCGGGACCACGGGAGAAAAACTGTTTTTT.

The chain is built from TRBV6-6 and TRBJ1-4; perhaps TRBD1 as D (6 bases). Germline CDR1 and CDR2: MNHNY and SVGAGI (reference sequence). This CDR3 is built from 13 residues. Trimming pared 2 bases from V and 5 bases from J, leaving 6 bases between. The CDR3 DNA reads TGTGCCAGCAGTTACCAGGGGAATGAAAAACTGTTTTTT. Its protein is CASSYQGNEKLFF.

This chain connects TRBV7-8 to TRBJ1-3; no clear D. This CDR3 spans 18 amino acids. Looked up from germline, CDR1 is SGHVS and CDR2 is FQNEAQ. V lost 1 base to trimming and J lost 0 bases, with 16 bases between them. CDR3 residues: CASSLGGGSFNSGNTIYF. CDR3 bases: TGTGCCAGCAGCTTAGGTGGCGGATCTTTCAACTCTGGAAACACCATATATTTT.

V and J are TRBV5-1 and TRBJ2-7; maybe TRBD2 (6 bases). Germline CDR1 and CDR2: SGHRS and YFSETQ. The CDR3 consists of 15 residues. V gave up 4 bases and J gave up 3 bases, with 17 bases separating them. CDR3 region: CASSVSMGSGYEQYF. The CDR3 nucleotides are TGCGCCAGCAGCGTCTCGATGGGTAGCGGCTACGAGCAGTACTTC.

This chain connects TRBV28 to TRBJ1-1; D is possibly TRBD1 (6 bases). V shed 5 bases and J shed 1 base, with 14 bases lying between them. The germline V gene encodes CDR1 MDHEN and CDR2 SYDVKM. The CDR3 totals 15 residues. The CDR3 region is CASSPSDRTNTEAFF. The CDR3 coding sequence is TGTGCCAGCAGTCCGAGCGACAGGACGAACACTGAAGCTTTCTTT.

The chain combines TRBV4-1 with TRBJ2-1, with TRBD1 matching over 9 bases. The CDR3 has 18 residues. The germline V gene has CDR1 MGHRA and CDR2 YSYEKL. The V and J ends lost 4 bases and 7 bases, in that order; junction bases with no gene match: 17. CDR3 DNA: TGCGCCAGCAGCCTCCAAGTTCAGGGGACAGGGTTGGTAAATGAGCAGTTCTTC. Its protein is CASSLQVQGTGLVNEQFF.

J is TRBJ1-4 and V is TRBV11-3; TRBD1 agrees at 9 bases. Per germline, CDR1 SGHNT and CDR2 YENEEA. The CDR3 spans 18 residues. Losses at the gene ends were 2 bases for V and 3 bases for J; bases not matched to a gene: 10. The DNA for the CDR3 is TGTGCCAGCAGCTTAATTGGGACAGGGCTCGGTGCTAATGAAAAACTGTTTTTT. Translation: CASSLIGTGLGANEKLFF.

V and J are TRBV27 and TRBJ2-5, with D possibly being TRBD1 or TRBD2 (6 bases each). V lost 5 bases, J lost 7 bases, and 23 bases lay in between. Germline V gene data show CDR1 as MNHEY and CDR2 as SMNVEV (reference sequence). This CDR3 is built from 16 residues. The CDR3 nucleotides are TGTGCCAGCAGTCCAATCCATAGAAGACAGGAGGGGACCCAGTACTTC. Amino acid sequence: CASSPIHRRQEGTQYF.

V gene TRBV18 combines with J gene TRBJ1-2, with D perhaps matching TRBD1 (5 bases). V was clipped by 3 bases and J by 2 bases, with 13 bases between them. The CDR3 covers 15 residues. Germline V lookup: CDR1 KGHSH, CDR2 LQKENI. This CDR3 reads CASSPIEGRNYGYTF. DNA of the CDR3: TGTGCCAGCTCACCTATCGAGGGGAGGAACTATGGCTACACCTTC.

Comments on this clone: The sample holds other DNA sequences that translate to the same CDR3. The chain combines TRBV5-1 with TRBJ2-3, with 7 bases identical to TRBD2. CDR3 length: 15 residues. Germline V lookup: CDR1 SGHRS, CDR2 YFSETQ. V shed 0 bases, J shed 0 bases, and the junction held 1 base outside the gene matches. CDR3: CASSLGGSSTDTQYF. The DNA for the CDR3 is TGCGCCAGCAGCTTGGGCGGGAGTAGCACAGATACGCAGTATTTT.

The rearrangement joins TRBV7-9 to TRBJ1-2; TRBD1 agrees at 9 bases. CDR3 length: 14 residues. In germline, CDR1 is SEHNR, CDR2 FQNEAQ (reference sequence). J lost 6 bases, V lost 5 bases, and 7 bases had no gene match. The CDR3 nucleotides read TGTGCCAGCAGCATACTGGACAGGGGCCATGGCTACACCTTC. It translates to CASSILDRGHGYTF.

The chain combines TRBV10-2 with TRBJ1-5, with D possibly being TRBD1 (5 bases). CDR1 is WSHSY and CDR2 is SAAADI in the germline V gene. The V and J ends lost 6 bases and 10 bases respectively, with 13 bases between them. The CDR3 consists of 12 residues. The CDR3 spells CASRTGIGPQHF. CDR3 sequence (DNA): TGCGCCAGCAGAACAGGAATTGGCCCCCAGCATTTT.

The chain joins TRBV18 to TRBJ1-2; 7 bases are shared with TRBD1. Germline V gene data show CDR1 as KGHSH and CDR2 as LQKENI. The CDR3 is 14 amino acids. V lost 1 base and J lost 2; bases outside the gene matches: 1. The CDR3 here is CASSPQTGNYGYTF. The DNA of the CDR3 is TGTGCCAGCTCACCACAGACAGGGAACTATGGCTACACCTTC.

This chain links TRBV5-1 with TRBJ1-3, with D perhaps TRBD1 (6 bases). This CDR3 is built from 15 residues. V gave up 4 bases and J gave up 6 bases, with 17 bases separating them. Per the germline V gene, CDR1 is SGHRS and CDR2 is YFSETQ. The CDR3 is CASSLEGEGPNTIYF. The DNA of the CDR3 is TGCGCCAGCAGCCTAGAGGGGGAAGGGCCAAACACCATATATTTT.

The CDR3 region has the DNA TGTGCCAGTAGTATTGAGGCACTATATAGCAATCAGCCCCAGCATTTT. Translating it yields CASSIEALYSNQPQHF. The genes are TRBV19 and TRBJ1-5; D remains unclear. The CDR3 covers 16 residues. The V and J ends lost 3 bases and 0 bases respectively, with 12 bases between them. Germline values: CDR1 LNHDA, CDR2 SQIVND (reference sequence).

This chain connects TRBV2 to TRBJ2-1; D gene uncertain. CDR1 and CDR2 from the germline V gene are SNHLY and FYNNEI. The CDR3 spans 12 residues. Trimming removed 4 bases at V and 9 bases at J, with 10 bases between. The CDR3 bases are TGTGCCAGCAGTGCCAGTATAAGTGAGCAGTTCTTC. This translates into CASSASISEQFF.

The chain uses TRBV28 and TRBJ2-1; 13 positions match TRBD2. V shed 9 bases, J shed 4 bases, and the junction held 12 bases outside the gene matches. Germline CDR1 MDHEN, CDR2 SYDVKM. The CDR3 contains 17 residues. This CDR3 is CASLFSGTSGVYNEQFF. The CDR3 DNA is TGTGCCAGTCTCTTCTCCGGGACTAGCGGGGTATACAATGAGCAGTTCTTC. Full variable domain (rest looked up from reference TRBV28 and TRBJ2-1): DVKVTQSSRYLVKRTGEKVFLECVQDMDHENMFWYRQDPGLGLRLIYFSYDVKMKEKGDIPEGYSVSREKKERFSLILESASTNQTSMYLCASLFSGTSGVYNEQFFGPGTRLTVL.

This chain joins TRBV28 and TRBJ2-1; a weak D match, TRBD2 (6 bases). Trimming removed 8 bases at V and 4 bases at J, with 24 bases between. CDR3 length equals 17 residues. Germline assignment: CDR1 MDHEN and CDR2 SYDVKM. CDR3: CASPPTNSGDRYNEQFF. CDR3 bases: TGTGCCAGCCCCCCCACCAATAGCGGAGATAGGTACAATGAGCAGTTCTTC.